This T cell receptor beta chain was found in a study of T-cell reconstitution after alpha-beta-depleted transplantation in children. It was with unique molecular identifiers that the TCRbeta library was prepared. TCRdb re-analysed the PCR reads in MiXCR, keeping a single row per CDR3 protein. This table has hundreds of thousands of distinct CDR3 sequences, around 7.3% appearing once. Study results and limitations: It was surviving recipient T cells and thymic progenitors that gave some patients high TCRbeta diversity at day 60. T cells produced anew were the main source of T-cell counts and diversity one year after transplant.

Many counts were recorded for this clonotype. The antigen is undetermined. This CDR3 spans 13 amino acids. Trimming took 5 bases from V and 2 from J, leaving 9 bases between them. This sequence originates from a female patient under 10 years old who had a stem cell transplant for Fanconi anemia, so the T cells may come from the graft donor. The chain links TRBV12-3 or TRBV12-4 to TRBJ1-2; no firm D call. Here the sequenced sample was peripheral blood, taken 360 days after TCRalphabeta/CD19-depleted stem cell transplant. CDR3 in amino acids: CASSRDGNYGYTF. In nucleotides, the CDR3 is TGTGCCAGCAGTAGAGACGGAAACTATGGCTACACCTTC.